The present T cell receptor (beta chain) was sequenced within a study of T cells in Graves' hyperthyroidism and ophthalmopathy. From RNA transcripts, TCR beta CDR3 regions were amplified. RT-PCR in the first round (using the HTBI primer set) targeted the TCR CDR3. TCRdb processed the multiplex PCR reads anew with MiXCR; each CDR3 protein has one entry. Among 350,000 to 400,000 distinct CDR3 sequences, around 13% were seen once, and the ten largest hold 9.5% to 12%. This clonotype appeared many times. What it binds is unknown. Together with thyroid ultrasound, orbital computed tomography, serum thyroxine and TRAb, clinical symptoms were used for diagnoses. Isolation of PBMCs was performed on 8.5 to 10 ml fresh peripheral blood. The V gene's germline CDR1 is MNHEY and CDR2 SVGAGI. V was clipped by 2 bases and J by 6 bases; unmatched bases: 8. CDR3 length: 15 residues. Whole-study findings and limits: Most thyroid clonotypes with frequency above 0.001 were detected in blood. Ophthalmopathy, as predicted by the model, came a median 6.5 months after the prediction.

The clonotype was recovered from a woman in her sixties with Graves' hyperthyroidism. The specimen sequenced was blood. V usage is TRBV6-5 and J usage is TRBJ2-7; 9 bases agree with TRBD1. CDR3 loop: CASSYTGTGSGEQYF. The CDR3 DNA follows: TGTGCCAGCAGTTACACCGGGACAGGGTCCGGCGAGCAGTACTTC.